This TCR beta chain was captured in a study of blood T cell repertoires in COVID-19. Study-wide context: In each case, the material was cDNA or gDNA derived from T cells, B-cell-depleted T cells, or PBMCs.

Methods used by the authors: Nucleated cell number was recorded as an estimate derived from reference gene primer amplification. Assay used: immunoSEQ multiplex PCR; TCRdb lists only in-frame clones, some missing. V and J calls and clone size are those listed in that table; D and trimming were worked out from the DNA. The data show about 370,000 clones, with around 87% seen just once and approximately 1% held by the top ten. Clinical history reported by participants formed the basis on which cohorts were assigned. V lost 5 bases to trimming and J lost 3 bases; unmatched junction nucleotides: 10. The CDR3 contains 15 residues. The germline V gene has CDR1 LNHDA and CDR2 SQIVND (reference sequence).

The clonotype comes from a man between 18 and 35 years old who had recovered from COVID-19. The chain is built from TRBV19 and TRBJ2-7, with 7 bases matching TRBD1. Input material: PBMCs or T cells enriched from blood (not recorded which). This CDR3 reads CASSRGQGDIYEQYF. The CDR3 nucleotides read TGTGCCAGTAGTCGTGGTCAGGGGGATATCTACGAGCAGTACTTC.